These T cell receptor beta chains were read from a single sample in a study of tumor and adjacent non-tumor tissue in lung cancer. In TCRdb, the multiplex PCR reads were re-called with MiXCR into one record per CDR3 protein. The sample lists 90,000 to 100,000 distinct CDR3 sequences, about 80% occurring once. Sequencing input: distant non-tumor lung tissue. These receptors originate from a man in his sixties with small cell lung cancer. Both conserved end residues are part of each CDR3. D genes are given only for firm matches. Not every row has a clone size; where given, it reads once, few, many or a size class.

TRBJ2-3 | TRBV12-3/TRBV12-4 | TRBD2 | 16 | - | TGTGTCAGCAGCCGGATAGCGGGAGGTAGCACAGATACGCAGTATTTT | CVSSRIAGGSTDTQYF
TRBJ2-5 | TRBV11-3 | - | 11 | - | TGTGCCATCAGCTTACTAGAGACCCACTACTTC | CAISLLETHYF
TRBJ2-1 | TRBV7-9 | TRBD2 | 15 | - | TGTGCGAGCAGCATATTAGCGGGAGGTAACTATGAGCAGTTCTTC | CASSILAGGNYEQFF
TRBJ2-1 | TRBV2 | TRBD2 | 14 | - | TGTGCCAGCAGGGGGACTACCTACTACAATGAGCAGTTCTTC | CASRGTTYYNEQFF
TRBJ1-1 | TRBV6-5 | - | 14 | many | TGTGCCAGCAGAACAGGGAGGTGGGGGACTGAAGCTTTCTTT | CASRTGRWGTEAFF
TRBJ2-2 | TRBV11-2 | TRBD1 | 16 | once | TGCGCCAGCAGCGACTCAGGACAGGGAAACACCGGGTCGCTGTTTTTT | CASSDSGQGNTGSLFF
TRBJ2-5 | TRBV12-3/TRBV12-4 | TRBD2 | 15 | few | TGTGCCAGCAGTCCCTATAGCGGGGGACGAGGGACCCGGTACTTC | CASSPYSGGRGTRYF
TRBJ2-5 | TRBV20-1 | - | 13 | - | TGCAGCGCGACGGCTAGAGGGTTGGCGACCCAGTACTTC | CSATARGLATQYF
TRBJ2-1 | TRBV7-9 | TRBD2 | 14 | - | TGTGCCAGCAGCTTAATTCGGGGGGAGAATGAGCAGTTCTTC | CASSLIRGENEQFF
TRBJ2-3 | TRBV18 | TRBD2 | 15 | - | TGTGCCAGTCGACCGGGACTAGCGAGCGCAGATACGCAGTATTTT | CASRPGLASADTQYF
TRBJ2-1 | TRBV20-1 | - | 12 | - | TGCAGTGCAGCTCGCGTGGTGAATGAGCAGTTCTTC | CSAARVVNEQFF
TRBJ2-1 | TRBV29-1 | TRBD2 | 15 | - | TGCAGCGTCGTTTTACAAGCGGGGGGGTACAATGAGCAGTTCTTC | CSVVLQAGGYNEQFF
TRBJ2-3 | TRBV20-1 | - | 14 | - | TGCAGTGCTAGGGCGATATGGGGCACAGATATGCAGTATTTC | CSARAIWGTDMQYF
TRBJ2-1 | TRBV5-5 | - | 15 | - | TGTGTCAGCAGCCGGGGGACAGTCTCCTACAATGAACAGTTCTTC | CVSSRGTVSYNEQFF
TRBJ2-5 | TRBV29-1 | - | 14 | - | TGCAGCGTTGATAAGGGGGGTCTTCGGGAGACCCGGTACTTC | CSVDKGGLRETRYF
TRBJ2-5 | TRBV6-6 | TRBD2 | 11 | - | TGTGCCAGTACAGCGGGGGAAACCCAGTACTTC | CASTAGETQYF
TRBJ2-3 | TRBV5-6 | TRBD1 | 14 | many | TGTGCCACCACTGGACAGGGGAGCACAGATACGCAGTATTTT | CATTGQGSTDTQYF
TRBJ2-7 | TRBV28 | TRBD1 | 10 | - | TGTGCCACCAGCGGACAGGAGCAATACTTC | CATSGQEQYF
TRBJ2-3 | TRBV29-1 | TRBD2 | 15 | - | TGCAGCGTTGTTCTAGTGGGAGGGCGAACAGTTACGCAGTATTTT | CSVVLVGGRTVTQYF
TRBJ2-3 | TRBV5-4 | - | 12 | - | TGTACCAGCAGTTTGTCCCGAAGTACGCAGTATTTT | CTSSLSRSTQYF
TRBJ1-4 | TRBV12-3/TRBV12-4 | - | 14 | many | TGTGCCAGCAGTTTTTTTGGGGGGGAAGGAAAACTGTTTTTT | CASSFFGGEGKLFF
TRBJ1-6 | TRBV20-1 | TRBD1 | 16 | - | TGCAGTGCTAGAGCCCCCACGGGGACAGGCGGGTCACCCCTCCACTTT | CSARAPTGTGGSPLHF
TRBJ1-1 | TRBV6-5 | - | 11 | - | TGTGGCAGCAGTTATAACGCTGAAGCTTTCTTT | CGSSYNAEAFF
TRBJ2-7 | TRBV12-3/TRBV12-4 | - | 13 | once | TGTGCCAGGAGTTCCACCCGGGGCCACGGGCAGTACTTC | CARSSTRGHGQYF
TRBJ1-5 | TRBV12-3/TRBV12-4 | - | 15 | - | TGTGTCAGCAGTAAGGGAGAGCTCGGGAGTCAGCCCCAGCATTTT | CVSSKGELGSQPQHF
TRBJ2-2 | TRBV6-2/TRBV6-3 | TRBD2 | 15 | - | TGTGCCAGCAGAGGACTAGCTGAGTACACCGGGGAGCTGTCTTTT | CASRGLAEYTGELSF
TRBJ2-5 | TRBV6-1 | TRBD1 | 16 | - | TGTGCCGGCAGTTCATTACAGGGGGTAGTGAGAGAGACCCAGTACTTC | CAGSSLQGVVRETQYF
TRBJ1-1 | TRBV4-2 | TRBD1 | 15 | - | TGTGCCGGCAGCCCAGTACGGGACAGGGTCACTGAAGCTTTCTTC | CAGSPVRDRVTEAFF
TRBJ2-3 | TRBV6-2/TRBV6-3 | TRBD2 | 17 | - | TGTGACAGTAGTTACTCCCTAGCGGGAAGGCGGGCAGATACGCAGTATTTT | CDSSYSLAGRRADTQYF
TRBJ2-7 | TRBV29-1 | TRBD2 | 15 | - | TGCAGTGTTGGAGATCGAACTAGCGTCACCTACGAGCAGTACTTC | CSVGDRTSVTYEQYF